The 11 T cell receptor beta chains reported below all come from one sample, sequenced in a study of neurological immune-mediated disorders. TCRdb called the 5' RACE reads again in MiXCR, with one record for every CDR3 protein. The data show 87,000 or so distinct CDR3 sequences, roughly 3.5% seen once. The source material was PBMCs. These receptors were taken from a woman in her fifties or sixties with multiple sclerosis.

A note on this clonotype: A read error is possible here, since a much larger clone lies one base away. The chain links TRBV12-3 or TRBV12-4 to TRBJ2-2, with TRBD2 matching over 7 bases. The length of the CDR3 is 13 residues. The CDR3, as DNA: TGTGCCAGCAGTTTGCTAGCGGACGGGGCGCTGTTTTTT. It is translated as CASSLLADGALFF.

This clonotype was picked up many times. The chain has TRBV15 and TRBJ2-3; 8 bases line up with TRBD2. The germline CDR1 and CDR2 sequences are LNHNV and YYDKDF (reference sequence). With V trimmed by 0 bases and J by 5 bases, 4 bases remained unmatched. This CDR3 contains 15 residues. DNA of the CDR3: TGTGCCACCAGCAGAGACGGGGGGGCGGGAGATACGCAGTATTTT. Translation gives CATSRDGGAGDTQYF.

This clonotype was observed many times. V and J are TRBV20-1 and TRBJ1-6; possible D gene TRBD1, 6 bases. Between the trimmed V and J ends, which lost 0 bases and 6 bases, there was a span of 12 bases. The CDR3 covers 15 residues. Germline assignment: CDR1 DFQATT and CDR2 SNEGSKA (reference sequence). The CDR3 region has the DNA TGCAGTGCTAGAGAGGGGGGACAAAGTAATTCACCCCTCCACTTT. It specifies CSAREGGQSNSPLHF.

The table lists this clonotype with many counts. This chain joins TRBV7-2 and TRBJ2-1; D is perhaps TRBD1 (5 bases). The CDR3 is 12 amino acids. From germline, CDR1 is SGHTA and CDR2 FQGNSA. The germline V and J ends were trimmed by 1 base and 12 bases, with 10 bases remaining between them. CDR3 sequence: CASSLGGFRQFF. CDR3 bases: TGTGCCAGCAGCTTAGGGGGCTTCAGGCAGTTCTTC.

This clonotype was seen repeatedly, ten times or more. The chain couples TRBV10-3 to TRBJ2-5; a weak D match, TRBD1 (6 bases). The CDR3 covers 12 residues. With 6 bases removed from V and 5 bases from J, the gap between germline ends came to 10 bases. Looked up from germline, CDR1 is ENHRY and CDR2 is SYGVKD. The DNA of the CDR3 is TGTGCCATCAGCCAGGGGCTGGAGACCCAGTACTTC. Its protein is CAISQGLETQYF.

This clonotype occurred many times. The chain couples TRBV11-2 to TRBJ2-2; D remains ambiguous. The CDR3 runs 16 residues. Germline CDR1 SGHAT, CDR2 FQNNGV. V dropped 0 bases and J dropped 4 bases, with 12 bases sitting between them. The chain's CDR3 is CASSLDSLPGTGELFF. CDR3 sequence (DNA): TGTGCCAGCAGCTTAGATAGTCTCCCGGGCACCGGGGAGCTGTTTTTT.

This clonotype has ten or more counts. The V call is TRBV7-2, the J call TRBJ1-1; D uncertain. The V gene lost 2 bases and the J gene lost 7 bases, with 11 bases spanning the gap. Germline CDR1 and CDR2: SGHTA and FQGNSA. The length of the CDR3 is 13 residues. The CDR3 is CASSLSWGGEAFF. CDR3 sequence (DNA): TGTGCCAGCAGCTTATCTTGGGGAGGTGAAGCTTTCTTT.

This clonotype occurred many times. The genes are TRBV18 and TRBJ2-7, with a tentative D call TRBD2 (5 bases). The CDR3 covers 13 residues. Germline loops: CDR1 KGHSH, CDR2 LQKENI. The V gene lost 3 bases and the J gene lost 4 bases, with 10 bases spanning the gap. Here the CDR3 DNA reads TGTGCCAGCTCACCCCAAGAGCGGTACGAGCAGTACTTC. This codes for CASSPQERYEQYF.

This clonotype was recorded many times. The chain combines TRBV4-3 with TRBJ1-4; unclear D gene. V was clipped by 1 base and J by 8 bases, with 23 bases between them. The CDR3 loop spans 18 amino acids. Looked up from germline, CDR1 is LGHNA and CDR2 is YSLEER. The CDR3 reads CASSQVRWAPLIGEKLFF. In DNA form, the CDR3 reads TGCGCCAGCAGCCAAGTAAGATGGGCCCCTCTTATAGGGGAAAAACTGTTTTTT.

Ten or more counts support this clonotype. The chain joins TRBV20-1 to TRBJ2-5, with D possibly matching TRBD2 (6 bases). The germline CDR1 and CDR2 sequences are DFQATT and SNEGSKA (reference sequence). The CDR3 runs to 14 residues. V was trimmed by 1 base and J by 2 bases, leaving 11 bases between them. CDR3 sequence (DNA): TGCAGTGCTAGAGGATTCGCGGGGCAAGAGACCCAGTACTTC. This translates into CSARGFAGQETQYF.

This clonotype was picked up many times. The genes are TRBV7-8 and TRBJ1-2, with D possibly being TRBD1 (6 bases). Deletions cut 2 bases from V and 3 bases from J, with 10 bases between. CDR3 length: 14 amino acids. Germline V gives CDR1 SGHVS, CDR2 FQNEAQ. The CDR3: CASSLRNRDYGYTF. CDR3 DNA sequence: TGTGCCAGCAGCTTACGAAACAGGGACTATGGCTACACCTTC.